This TCR beta chain was documented in a study of T cell repertoires in cytomegalovirus infection. Study background: Shared public TCR beta signatures pointed to both CMV infection and a matching HLA type. Findings of the study overall: Public TCR beta family frequency separated CMV-and-HLA carriers, including in an independent cohort.

This clonotype was detected ten times or more. Its target is not known. CDR1 and CDR2 from the germline V gene are SEHNR and FQNEAQ (reference sequence). The CDR3 extends over 15 amino acids. The V gene lost 5 bases and the J gene lost 7 bases, with 17 bases spanning the gap. A single record per CDR3 protein comes from TCRdb applying MiXCR to the reads. This sample has around 250,000 distinct CDR3 sequences, with over 15% found just once. The rearrangement uses TRBV7-9 and TRBJ1-4, with D maybe TRBD1 (5 bases). Material for sequencing was CD8+ T cells from PBMCs. The sequence was obtained from a human donor in good health (CMV status not recorded). Some clones in this sample may be carry-over from other donors' samples. The CDR3 DNA follows: TGTGCCAGCAGCGGAACCGGGACTACTTTTGAAAAACTGTTTTTT. Translation: CASSGTGTTFEKLFF.